A selection of T cell receptor beta chains follows, all from one sample in a study of cytomegalovirus exposure and HLA in healthy donors. The assay was immunoSEQ multiplex PCR, and TCRdb's table has in-frame clones only and misses some. This sample has 150,000 or so clones, with over 60% found just once. Sequenced sample: PBMCs. The source is a male donor in good health and CMV-seronegative. Both conserved end residues are part of each CDR3. The D gene is left open where the match is weak. Expanded clones are given a class, and other clones once, few, many or no size at all.

v_call	d_call	clone_size	j_call	cdr3_nt	cdr3_aa
TRBV11-2	.	.	TRBJ1-3	TGTGCCAGCAGCTTAGAAGTGGGCACTGGAAACACCATATATTTT	CASSLEVGTGNTIYF
TRBV15	TRBD2	.	TRBJ2-3	TGTGCCACCAGCCAGCGGGGGGATTTCGATACGCAGTATTTT	CATSQRGDFDTQYF
TRBV4-2	.	.	TRBJ1-5	TGTGCCAGCAGCCAAGTGACAGCTTATAGCAATCAGCCCCAGCATTTT	CASSQVTAYSNQPQHF
TRBV29-1	.	.	TRBJ2-3	TGCAGCGTTTCGGGACTCAAGAGCACAGATACGCAGTATTTT	CSVSGLKSTDTQYF
TRBV11-2	TRBD2	.	TRBJ2-7	TGTGCCAGCACCCCAGTTACCCAGCGGGAGTTTCAGCAGTACTTC	CASTPVTQREFQQYF
TRBV5-4	TRBD1	.	TRBJ1-2	TGTGCCAGCAGCATGGGACAGGCTAACTATGGCTACACCTTC	CASSMGQANYGYTF
TRBV5-1	TRBD1	once	TRBJ1-3	TGCGCCAGCGGATTAGCCGGGACAGGGAGCTCTGGAAACACCATATATTTT	CASGLAGTGSSGNTIYF
TRBV5-6	.	few	TRBJ2-7	TGTGCCAGCAGCGGAGGGCCGGTGACCGGACTTTACGAGCAGTACTTC	CASSGGPVTGLYEQYF
TRBV10-3	.	.	TRBJ2-4	TGTGCCATCAGCCAGGGTGCCAAAAACATTCAGTACTTC	CAISQGAKNIQYF
TRBV30	TRBD1	.	TRBJ2-3	TGTGCCTGGAGTGTTGGACAGGGGGCAACAGATACGCAGTATTTT	CAWSVGQGATDTQYF
TRBV5-6	TRBD1	.	TRBJ1-5	TGTGCCAGCAGCGTGGGACAGCCTCATAGCAATCAGCCCCAGCATTTT	CASSVGQPHSNQPQHF
TRBV7-6	TRBD2	.	TRBJ2-3	TGTGCCAGCAGCGAAAATAGCGGGAGGACAGATACGCAGTATTTT	CASSENSGRTDTQYF
TRBV18	.	.	TRBJ1-4	TGTGCCAGCTCATTCGACAGGTCGGTTAATGAAAAACTGTTTTTT	CASSFDRSVNEKLFF
TRBV19	.	once	TRBJ2-5	TGTGCCAGTAGTATCAGGGGAGGGATGCAAGAGACCCAGTACTTC	CASSIRGGMQETQYF
TRBV5-1	TRBD2	.	TRBJ2-1	TGCGCCAGCAGTTTAGATCCTAGCGGAAGATCCTACAATGAGCAGTTCTTC	CASSLDPSGRSYNEQFF
TRBV7-6	.	few	TRBJ1-1	TGTGCCAGCAGCTTAGGGGGCAGGGAATCTGAAGCTTTCTTT	CASSLGGRESEAFF
TRBV6-6	TRBD2	.	TRBJ2-7	TGTGCCAGCAGTCCCCCGGCTAGCGGGGGGGACGAGCAGTACTTC	CASSPPASGGDEQYF
TRBV2	.	.	TRBJ1-1	TGTGCCAGCAGCTCGGAGTGGACGGCCAGGGGCACTGAAGCTTTCTTT	CASSSEWTARGTEAFF
TRBV7-8	.	.	TRBJ1-1	TGTGCCAGCAGCCGAATGACAGAAACTGAAGCTTTCTTT	CASSRMTETEAFF
TRBV4-1	TRBD1	.	TRBJ1-1	TGCGCCAGCAGCCAAGATGACAGGGGAGACACTGAAGCTTTCTTT	CASSQDDRGDTEAFF
TRBV6-5	TRBD1	.	TRBJ1-2	TGTGCCAGCACCACAGGACAGGGACGCGGCTACACCTTC	CASTTGQGRGYTF
TRBV5-1	.	.	TRBJ2-1	TGCGCCAGCAGGTTTGGACAGTACAATGAGCAGTTCTTC	CASRFGQYNEQFF
TRBV19	.	.	TRBJ1-2	TGTGCCAGTAGTATAAGGGAGGTGGGCTATGGCTACACCTTC	CASSIREVGYGYTF
TRBV27	TRBD1	.	TRBJ2-7	TGTGCCAGCAGCCCGCGACAGGGTAACGAGCAGTACTTC	CASSPRQGNEQYF
TRBV19	TRBD1	.	TRBJ1-2	TGTGCCAGTTTGCCCCTCGACAGGGGACTCGGGCATGGCTACACCTTC	CASLPLDRGLGHGYTF
TRBV2	.	.	TRBJ2-1	TGTGCCAGCAGTGAAGTCGCGGTTGAGCAGTTCTTC	CASSEVAVEQFF
TRBV5-4	TRBD1	.	TRBJ2-5	TGTGCCAGCAGCTTGGGCGGGACAGGGGGCGCCCAGTACTTC	CASSLGGTGGAQYF
TRBV5-5	TRBD1	.	TRBJ2-2	TGTGCCAGCAGCTGGGGACAGGTTAACACCGGGGAGCTGTTTTTT	CASSWGQVNTGELFF
TRBV27	TRBD2	.	TRBJ2-1	TGTGCCAGCAGTTTATACAGCGGGAGGACCCTCTCCTACAATGAGCAGTTCTTC	CASSLYSGRTLSYNEQFF
TRBV13	.	.	TRBJ2-2	TGTGCCAGCAGCTTTACAGGTACAGGCGCCGGGGAGCTGTTTTTT	CASSFTGTGAGELFF
TRBV7-9	.	.	TRBJ1-2	TGTGCCAGCAGCCCACGGACGGGATCTGAAAGTTATGGCTACACCTTC	CASSPRTGSESYGYTF
TRBV30	TRBD1	once	TRBJ1-1	TGTGCCTGGACCTCCGGGACAGGTTTCTATCGAGGCACTGAAGCTTTCTTT	CAWTSGTGFYRGTEAFF
TRBV2	TRBD1	.	TRBJ1-2	TGTGCCAGCAGGACAGGGCTCGGCTACACCTTC	CASRTGLGYTF
TRBV7-9	.	.	TRBJ2-6	TGTGCCAGCAGCATCCATTGGCGGGGCCCAGTCTCTGGGGCCAACGTCCTGACTTTC	CASSIHWRGPVSGANVLTF
TRBV6-1	TRBD2	few	TRBJ2-1	TGTGCCAGCAGTGAAAGACTAGCGGGGGTTTCCTACAATGAGCAGTTCTTC	CASSERLAGVSYNEQFF
TRBV5-6	.	.	TRBJ1-1	TGTGCCAGCAGCACTCCAGGGACTGAAGCTTTCTTT	CASSTPGTEAFF
TRBV7-2	.	few	TRBJ1-1	TGTGCCAGCAGTTCTATGGTCCCCACTGAAGCTTTCTTT	CASSSMVPTEAFF
TRBV15	TRBD1	.	TRBJ2-7	TGTGCCACCAGCAGAGAGCGGACAGGGGTCCACGAGCAGTACTTC	CATSRERTGVHEQYF
TRBV7-2	.	few	TRBJ1-2	TGTGCCAGCAGCTTAGGAAACCCAGGGGCGCTGAATGGCTACACCTTC	CASSLGNPGALNGYTF
TRBV29-1	TRBD1	.	TRBJ1-2	TGCAGCGCTGCGCTTCGGGACAGCTATGGCTACACCTTC	CSAALRDSYGYTF
TRBV4-1	TRBD1	.	TRBJ2-7	TGCGCCAGCAGCCACACAGGGGGCGCGTACGAGCAGTACTTC	CASSHTGGAYEQYF
TRBV2	.	.	TRBJ1-2	TGTGCCAGCGGAGGGGGGGGAGGGGGCTACACCTTC	CASGGGGGGYTF
TRBV6-6	.	.	TRBJ2-7	TGTGCCAGCAGTTCGACAGCAGAGCAGTACTTC	CASSSTAEQYF
TRBV9	TRBD2	.	TRBJ2-1	TGTGCCAGCAGCGTATCAGTTAAGCGGGGGGCCGACAATGAGCAGTTCTTC	CASSVSVKRGADNEQFF
TRBV12-1	.	.	TRBJ1-4	TGTGCCAGCAGCTTTGATATTGGGAGGACGGCTGAAAAACTGTTTTTT	CASSFDIGRTAEKLFF
TRBV6-5	.	.	TRBJ1-1	TGTGCCACCACAGGGCCGGGGGGGACTGAAGCTTTCTTT	CATTGPGGTEAFF
TRBV10-3	TRBD1	once	TRBJ1-1	TGTGCCATCAGGGGACAGCTCTACACTGAAGCTTTCTTT	CAIRGQLYTEAFF
TRBV4-3	.	once	TRBJ1-2	TGCGCCAGCAGCCAAGACAGGGCTAACTATGGCTACACCTTC	CASSQDRANYGYTF
TRBV15	TRBD2	.	TRBJ2-1	TGTGCCACCAGCAGAGAGACGCGGGAGGGCCGTAGTGAGCAGTTCTTC	CATSRETREGRSEQFF
TRBV7-9	TRBD2	.	TRBJ2-1	TGTGCCAGCAGCTCAAGCGGGGGGGCGTATAGCGGGAAAAAAAATGAGCAGTTCTTC	CASSSSGGAYSGKKNEQFF
TRBV15	.	.	TRBJ1-2	TGTGCCACCAGCAGAGTCCCGGACAGCTCTAACTATGGCTACACCTTC	CATSRVPDSSNYGYTF
TRBV19	TRBD1	.	TRBJ2-4	TGTGCCAGTAGTGCGGCAGGGGGTTACATTCAGTACTTC	CASSAAGGYIQYF
TRBV7-2	.	.	TRBJ2-7	TGTGCCAGCAGCTTAGGAGGCGGAGCGAGGTACGAGCAGTACTTC	CASSLGGGARYEQYF
TRBV7-9	TRBD1	.	TRBJ2-5	TGTGCCAGCCAACCCCCTCGGACAGGGATGAAGACCCAGTACTTC	CASQPPRTGMKTQYF
TRBV5-1	TRBD1	.	TRBJ2-7	TGCGCCAGCAGCAAAGGGACAGTCGGGTCCTACGAGCAGTACTTC	CASSKGTVGSYEQYF
TRBV19	.	once	TRBJ1-2	TGTGCCAGTAGTCTAACAGCCCTCTATGGCTACACCTTC	CASSLTALYGYTF
TRBV25-1	TRBD1	.	TRBJ1-2	TGTGCCAGCATTTCCCCCGGGACAGACTATGGCTACACCTTC	CASISPGTDYGYTF
TRBV2	.	.	TRBJ2-7	TGTGCCAGCAGTGACGCTAGCGTAAGCTCCTACGAGCAGTACTTC	CASSDASVSSYEQYF